This T cell receptor beta chain was obtained from a study of technical replicates of blood from several donors. The CDR3 is 15 amino acids. Looked up from germline, CDR1 is LGHNA and CDR2 is YSLEER. Germline trimming cut 1 base from V and 4 bases from J; bases unmatched to any gene: 3. Assay: immunoSEQ multiplex PCR; the TCRdb copy retains only in-frame clones and omits some. The table lists almost 70,000 clones, approximately 89% of them singletons, with 4.6% in the top ten. This chain joins TRBV4-3 and TRBJ2-7; TRBD2 matches 11 bases. Material: PBMCs. The TCR sequence derives from a human donor in good health. Some clones in this sample may be carry-over from other donors' samples. In DNA, the CDR3 is TGCGCCAGCAGCCAAGGTGCTAGCGGGGGGTACGAGCAGTACTTC. Protein sequence: CASSQGASGGYEQYF.